This TCR beta chain was identified in a study of cytotoxic CD8 clonotypes in ibrutinib-treated CLL. Points from the study as a whole: Higher clonality was seen at ibrutinib response and a return toward baseline at progression.

Per germline, CDR1 MNHNS and CDR2 SASEGT. Losses at the gene ends were 5 bases for V and 4 bases for J; bases not matched to a gene: 6. The CDR3 covers 15 residues. The method was immunoSEQ multiplex PCR; TCRdb's version includes in-frame clones alone and lacks a portion of them. In the table there are some 350,000 clones, around 66% of which are singletons. Notes on this clone: What it binds is not known.

The sequence was collected from a human donor with chronic lymphocytic leukemia. The V and J genes are TRBV6-1 and TRBJ2-2; 8 bases agree with TRBD1. The source was PBMCs, collected after 36 months of ibrutinib treatment. CDR3 coding DNA: TGTGCCAGCAGTCGAACAGGGGGTACCACCGGGGAGCTGTTTTTT. It codes for CASSRTGGTTGELFF.